In its sample, the clone carrying this TCR beta chain was seen once. Germline V gene lookup returns CDR1 SGHNT and CDR2 YENEEA. Trimming left V 2 bases short and J 7 bases short, with 14 bases between. This CDR3 has 15 amino acids. This sample was included in a study of blood T cell repertoires in COVID-19. As for the study in general: In each case, the material was cDNA or gDNA derived from T cells, B-cell-depleted T cells, or PBMCs.

Source study methods: Amplifying reference gene primers gave estimates of nucleated cell counts. Profiling relied on immunoSEQ multiplex PCR, and the TCRdb table lists in-frame clones only, not all of them. For V, J and clone size, that table is used; D and trimming come from the DNA. The repertoire holds 50,000 to 65,000 clones, with 75% to 90% as singletons. The sample consisted of peripheral blood. The origin of this receptor is a man in his 60s with active COVID-19. The chain uses TRBV11-3 and TRBJ1-4; D not certain. The CDR3 DNA follows: TGTGCCAGCAGCTTATATCCGGGGAGAGGTGAAAAACTGTTTTTT. It is translated as CASSLYPGRGEKLFF.